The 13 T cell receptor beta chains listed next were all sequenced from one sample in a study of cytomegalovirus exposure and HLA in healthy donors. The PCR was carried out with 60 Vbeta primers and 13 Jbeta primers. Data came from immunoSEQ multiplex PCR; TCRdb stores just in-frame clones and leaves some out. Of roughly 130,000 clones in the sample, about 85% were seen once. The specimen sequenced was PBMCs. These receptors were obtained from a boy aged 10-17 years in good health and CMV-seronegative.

In DNA form, the CDR3 reads TGTGCCAGCAGCGCTACTAGCGGTGATACAGATACGCAGTATTTT. Translated, it gives CASSATSGDTDTQYF. The V call is TRBV9, the J call TRBJ2-3, with TRBD2 identical over 8 bases. From germline, CDR1 is SGDLS and CDR2 YYNGEE. J lost 3 bases, V lost 3 bases, and 6 bases had no gene match. The CDR3 has 15 amino acids.

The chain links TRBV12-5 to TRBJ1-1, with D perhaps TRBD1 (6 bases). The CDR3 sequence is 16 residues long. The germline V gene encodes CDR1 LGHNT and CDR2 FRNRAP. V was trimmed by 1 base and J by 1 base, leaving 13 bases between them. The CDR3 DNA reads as TGTGCTAGTGGTTTGGGTCAGGGGAAGGGGAACACTGAAGCTTTCTTT. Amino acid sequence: CASGLGQGKGNTEAFF.

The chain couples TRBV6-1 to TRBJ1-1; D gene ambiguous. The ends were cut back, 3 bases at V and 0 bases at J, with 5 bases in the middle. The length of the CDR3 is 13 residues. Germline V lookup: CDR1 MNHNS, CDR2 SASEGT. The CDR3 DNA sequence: TGTGCCAGCAGTGAGTCTGTGAACACTGAAGCTTTCTTT. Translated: CASSESVNTEAFF.

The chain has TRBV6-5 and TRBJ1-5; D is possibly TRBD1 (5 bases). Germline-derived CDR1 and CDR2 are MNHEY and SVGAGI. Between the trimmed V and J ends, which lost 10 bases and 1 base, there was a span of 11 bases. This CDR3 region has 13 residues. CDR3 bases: TGTGCCACCCGCGGGGACAGCAATCAGCCCCAGCATTTT. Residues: CATRGDSNQPQHF.

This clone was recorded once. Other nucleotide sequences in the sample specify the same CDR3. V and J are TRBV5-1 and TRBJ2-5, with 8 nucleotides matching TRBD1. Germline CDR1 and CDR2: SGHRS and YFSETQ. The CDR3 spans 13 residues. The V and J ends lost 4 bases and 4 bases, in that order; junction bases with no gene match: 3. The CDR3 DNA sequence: TGCGCCAGCAGCCCCGACAGGGGAGAGACCCAGTACTTC. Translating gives CASSPDRGETQYF.

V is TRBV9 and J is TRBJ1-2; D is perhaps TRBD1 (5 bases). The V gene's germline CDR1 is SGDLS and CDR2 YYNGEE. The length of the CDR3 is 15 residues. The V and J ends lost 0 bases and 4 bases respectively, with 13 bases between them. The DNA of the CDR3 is TGTGCCAGCAGCGTAGCGGCAGGGAACATCTATGGCTACACCTTC. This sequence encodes CASSVAAGNIYGYTF.

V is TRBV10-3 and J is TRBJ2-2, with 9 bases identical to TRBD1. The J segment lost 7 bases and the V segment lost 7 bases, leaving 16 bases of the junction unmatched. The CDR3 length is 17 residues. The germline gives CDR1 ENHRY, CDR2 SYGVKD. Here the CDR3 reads CAINSLPGQGMGGELFF. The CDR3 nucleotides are TGTGCCATCAACTCTCTTCCGGGACAGGGAATGGGCGGGGAGCTGTTTTTT.

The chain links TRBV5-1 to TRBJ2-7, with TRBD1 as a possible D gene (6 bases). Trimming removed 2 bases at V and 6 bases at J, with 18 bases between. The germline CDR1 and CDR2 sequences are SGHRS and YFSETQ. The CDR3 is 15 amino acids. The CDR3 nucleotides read TGCGCCAGCAGCTTCTCAAGGGCAGGGGATGGCGAGCAGTACTTC. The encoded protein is CASSFSRAGDGEQYF.

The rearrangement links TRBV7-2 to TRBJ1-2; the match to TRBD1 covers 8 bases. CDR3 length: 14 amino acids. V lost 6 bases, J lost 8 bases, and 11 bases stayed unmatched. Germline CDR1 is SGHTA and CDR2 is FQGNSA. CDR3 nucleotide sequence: TGTGCCAGCAGTTGGACCCAGGGGGCGGGAGGCTACACCTTC. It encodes CASSWTQGAGGYTF.

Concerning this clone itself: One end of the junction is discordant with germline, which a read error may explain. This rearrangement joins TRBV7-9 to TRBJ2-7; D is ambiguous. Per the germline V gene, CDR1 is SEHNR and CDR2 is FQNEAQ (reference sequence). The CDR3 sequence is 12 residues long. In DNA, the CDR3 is TGTTCCAGCAGCCCCGGTGGCTACGAGCAGTACTTC. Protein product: CSSSPGGYEQYF.

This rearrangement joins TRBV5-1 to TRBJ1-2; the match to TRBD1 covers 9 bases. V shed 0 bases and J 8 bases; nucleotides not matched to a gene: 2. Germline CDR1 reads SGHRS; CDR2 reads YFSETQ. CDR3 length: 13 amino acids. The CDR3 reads CASSLGTGVGYTF. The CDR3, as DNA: TGCGCCAGCAGCTTGGGGACAGGGGTCGGCTACACCTTC.

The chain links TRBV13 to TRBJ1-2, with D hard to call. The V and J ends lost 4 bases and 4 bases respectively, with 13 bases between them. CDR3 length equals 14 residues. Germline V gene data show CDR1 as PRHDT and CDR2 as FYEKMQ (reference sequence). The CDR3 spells CASSSSEVSYGYTF. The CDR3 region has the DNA TGTGCCAGCAGCTCATCGGAGGTGAGCTATGGCTACACCTTC. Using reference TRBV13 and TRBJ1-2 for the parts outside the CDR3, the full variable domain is AAGVIQSPRHLIKEKRETATLKCYPIPRHDTVYWYQQGPGQDPQFLISFYEKMQSDKGSIPDRFSAQQFSDYHSELNMSSLELGDSALYFCASSSSEVSYGYTFGSGTRLTVV.

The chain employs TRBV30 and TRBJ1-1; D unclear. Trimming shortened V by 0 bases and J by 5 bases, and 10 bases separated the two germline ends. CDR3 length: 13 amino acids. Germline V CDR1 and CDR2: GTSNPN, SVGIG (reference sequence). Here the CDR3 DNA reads TGTGCCTGGAGTGTACGTAGCGCAACTGAAGCTTTCTTT. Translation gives CAWSVRSATEAFF.